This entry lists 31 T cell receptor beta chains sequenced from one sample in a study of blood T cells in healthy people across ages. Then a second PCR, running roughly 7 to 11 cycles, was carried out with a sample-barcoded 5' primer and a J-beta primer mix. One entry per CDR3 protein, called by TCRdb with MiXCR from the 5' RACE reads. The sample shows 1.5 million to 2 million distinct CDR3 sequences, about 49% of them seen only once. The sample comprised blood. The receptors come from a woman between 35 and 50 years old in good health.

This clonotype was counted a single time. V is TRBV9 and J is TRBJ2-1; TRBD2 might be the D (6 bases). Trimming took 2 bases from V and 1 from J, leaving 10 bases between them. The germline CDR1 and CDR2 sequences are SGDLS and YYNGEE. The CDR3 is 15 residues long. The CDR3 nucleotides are TGTGCCAGCAGCGTTTCGGGACTGTCCTACAATGAGCAGTTCTTC. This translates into CASSVSGLSYNEQFF.

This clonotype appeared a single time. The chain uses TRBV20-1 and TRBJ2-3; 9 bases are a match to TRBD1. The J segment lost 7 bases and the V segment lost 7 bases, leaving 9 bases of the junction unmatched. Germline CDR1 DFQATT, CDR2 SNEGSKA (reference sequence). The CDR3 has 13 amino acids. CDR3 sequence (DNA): TGCAGTGTCAAAACAGGGGGCGCTAATACGCAGTATTTT. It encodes CSVKTGGANTQYF.

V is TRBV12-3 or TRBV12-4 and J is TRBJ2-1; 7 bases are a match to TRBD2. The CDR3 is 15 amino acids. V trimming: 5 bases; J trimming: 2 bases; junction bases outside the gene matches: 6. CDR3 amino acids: CASSKQRGTYNEQFF. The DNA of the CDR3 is TGTGCCAGCAGTAAGCAGCGGGGTACCTACAATGAGCAGTTCTTC.

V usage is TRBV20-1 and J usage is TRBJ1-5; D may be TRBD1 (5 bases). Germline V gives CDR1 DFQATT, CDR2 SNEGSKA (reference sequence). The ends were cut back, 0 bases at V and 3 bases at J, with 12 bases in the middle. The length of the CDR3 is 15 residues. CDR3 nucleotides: TGCAGTGCTAGAGAGCTGGGACTGACCAATCAGCCCCAGCATTTT. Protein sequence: CSARELGLTNQPQHF.

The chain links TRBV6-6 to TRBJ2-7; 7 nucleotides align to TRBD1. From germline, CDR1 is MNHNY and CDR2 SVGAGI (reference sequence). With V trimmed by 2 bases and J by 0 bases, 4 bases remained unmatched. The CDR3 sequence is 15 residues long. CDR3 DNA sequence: TGTGCCAGCAGTTACACAGGGGCTGGCTCCTACGAGCAGTACTTC. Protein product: CASSYTGAGSYEQYF.

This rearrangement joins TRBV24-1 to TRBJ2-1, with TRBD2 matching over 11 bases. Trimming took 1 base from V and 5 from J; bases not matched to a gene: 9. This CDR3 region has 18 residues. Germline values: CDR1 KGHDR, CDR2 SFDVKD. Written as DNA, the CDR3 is TGTGCCACCAGTGATTTAGCGTCTAGCGGGGGGCGCCACAATGAGCAGTTCTTC. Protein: CATSDLASSGGRHNEQFF.

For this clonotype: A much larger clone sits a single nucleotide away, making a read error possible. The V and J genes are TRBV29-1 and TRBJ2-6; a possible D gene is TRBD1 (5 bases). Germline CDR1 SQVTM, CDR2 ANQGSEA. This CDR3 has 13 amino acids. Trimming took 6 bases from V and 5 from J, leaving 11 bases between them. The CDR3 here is CSVAAGRANVLTF. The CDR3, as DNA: TGCAGCGTGGCTGCAGGGAGGGCCAACGTCCTGACTTTC. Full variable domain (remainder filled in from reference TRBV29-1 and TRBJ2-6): SAVISQKPSRDICQRGTSLTIQCQVDSQVTMMFWYRQQPGQSLTLIATANQGSEATYESGFVIDKFPISRPNLTFSTLTVSNMSPEDSSIYLCSVAAGRANVLTFGAGSRLTVL.

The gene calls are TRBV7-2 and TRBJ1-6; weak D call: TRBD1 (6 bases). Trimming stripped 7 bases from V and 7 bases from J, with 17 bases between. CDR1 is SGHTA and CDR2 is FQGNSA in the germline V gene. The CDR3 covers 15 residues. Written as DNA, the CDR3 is TGTGCCAGCACCGCGGGTCGGGGGGCGAATTCACCCCTCCACTTT. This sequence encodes CASTAGRGANSPLHF.

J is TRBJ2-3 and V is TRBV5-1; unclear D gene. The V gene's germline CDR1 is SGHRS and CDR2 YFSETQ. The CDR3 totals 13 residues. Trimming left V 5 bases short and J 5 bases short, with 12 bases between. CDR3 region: CASSQTYRDTQYF. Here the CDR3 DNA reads TGCGCCAGCAGTCAGACGTACAGAGATACGCAGTATTTT.

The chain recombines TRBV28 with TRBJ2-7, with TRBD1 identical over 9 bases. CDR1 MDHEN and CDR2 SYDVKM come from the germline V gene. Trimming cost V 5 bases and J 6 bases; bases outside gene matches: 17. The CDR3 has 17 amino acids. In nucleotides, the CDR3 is TGTGCCAGCAGTCTAACGACAGGGGGACCTCGATTTGGCGAGCAGTACTTC. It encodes CASSLTTGGPRFGEQYF.

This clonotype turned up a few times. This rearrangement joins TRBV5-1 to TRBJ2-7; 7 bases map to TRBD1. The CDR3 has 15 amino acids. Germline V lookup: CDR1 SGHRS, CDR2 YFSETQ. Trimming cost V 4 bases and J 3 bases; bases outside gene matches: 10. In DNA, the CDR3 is TGCGCCAGCAGCCCATCCGGGACAGTGAGCTACGAGCAGTACTTC. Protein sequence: CASSPSGTVSYEQYF.

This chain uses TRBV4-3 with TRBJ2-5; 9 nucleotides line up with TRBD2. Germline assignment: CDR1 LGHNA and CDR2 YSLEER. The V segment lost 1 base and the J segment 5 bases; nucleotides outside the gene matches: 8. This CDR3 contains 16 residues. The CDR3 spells CASSQASGVVGETQYF. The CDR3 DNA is TGCGCCAGCAGCCAAGCTAGCGGGGTAGTGGGGGAGACCCAGTACTTC.

CDR3 residues: CAISEPSSPGLGGNIQYF. Here the CDR3 DNA reads TGTGCCATCAGTGAGCCAAGCTCGCCGGGACTAGGAGGAAACATTCAGTACTTC. V is TRBV10-3 and J is TRBJ2-4, with 8 bases fitting TRBD2. J was trimmed by 6 bases and V by 2 bases; bases with no gene match: 15. There are 18 residues in the CDR3. CDR1 is ENHRY, CDR2 SYGVKD, per germline.

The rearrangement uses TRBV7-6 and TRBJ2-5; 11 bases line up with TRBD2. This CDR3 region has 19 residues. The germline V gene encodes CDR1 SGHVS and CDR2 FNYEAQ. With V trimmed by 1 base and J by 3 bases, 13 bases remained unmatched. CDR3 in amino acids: CASSLEALAGATSKETQYF. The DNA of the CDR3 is TGTGCCAGCAGCTTAGAAGCACTAGCGGGGGCAACATCTAAAGAGACCCAGTACTTC.

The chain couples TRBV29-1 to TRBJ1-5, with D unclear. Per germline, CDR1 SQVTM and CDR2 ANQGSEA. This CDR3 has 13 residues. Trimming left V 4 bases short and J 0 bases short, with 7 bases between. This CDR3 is CSVGPASNQPQHF. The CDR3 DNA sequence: TGCAGCGTTGGTCCAGCTAGCAATCAGCCCCAGCATTTT.

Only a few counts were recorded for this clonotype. The CDR3 is CVVVSSGANVLTF. For the CDR3, the DNA is TGCGTGGTGGTGAGCTCTGGGGCCAACGTCCTGACTTTC. The rearrangement joins TRBV29-1 to TRBJ2-6; D not resolved. The CDR3 runs 13 residues. CDR1 SQVTM and CDR2 ANQGSEA come from the germline V gene. The full variable domain, in which reference TRBV29-1 and TRBJ2-6 provide the parts outside the CDR3, is SAVISQKPSRDICQRGTSLTIQCQVDSQVTMMFWYRQQPGQSLTLIATANQGSEATYESGFVIDKFPISRPNLTFSTLTVSNMSPEDSSIYLCVVVSSGANVLTFGAGSRLTVL.

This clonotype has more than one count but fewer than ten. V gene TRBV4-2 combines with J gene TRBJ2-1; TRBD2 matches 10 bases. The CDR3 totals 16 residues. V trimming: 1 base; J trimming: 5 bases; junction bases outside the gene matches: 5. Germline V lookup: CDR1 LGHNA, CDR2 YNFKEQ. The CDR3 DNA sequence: TGTGCCAGCAGCCAAGCGATAGCGGGGGGTCACAATGAGCAGTTCTTC. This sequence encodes CASSQAIAGGHNEQFF.

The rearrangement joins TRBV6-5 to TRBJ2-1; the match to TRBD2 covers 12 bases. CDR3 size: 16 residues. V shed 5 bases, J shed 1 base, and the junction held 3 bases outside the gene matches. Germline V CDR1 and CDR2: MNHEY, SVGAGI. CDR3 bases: TGTGCCAGCAGTCCTAGCGGGGGGGTGTCCTACAATGAGCAGTTCTTC. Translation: CASSPSGGVSYNEQFF.

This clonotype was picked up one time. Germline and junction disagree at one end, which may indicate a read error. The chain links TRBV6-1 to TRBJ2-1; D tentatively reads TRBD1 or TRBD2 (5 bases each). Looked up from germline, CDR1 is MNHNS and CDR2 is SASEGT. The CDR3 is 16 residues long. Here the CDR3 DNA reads TGTGCCAGCGGTGAACTAGAGGGGACGAAGTACAATGAGCAGTTCTTC. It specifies CASGELEGTKYNEQFF.

The CDR3 nucleotides read TGTGCCACCAGTAGGGCAGGGACTGGAGTCAATGGAGAGACCCAGTACTTC. Translation gives CATSRAGTGVNGETQYF. The J gene is TRBJ2-5, the V gene TRBV24-1, with TRBD2 as a possible D gene (6 bases). The length of the CDR3 is 17 residues. The V gene lost 6 bases and the J gene lost 4 bases, with 23 bases spanning the gap. Looked up from germline, CDR1 is KGHDR and CDR2 is SFDVKD.

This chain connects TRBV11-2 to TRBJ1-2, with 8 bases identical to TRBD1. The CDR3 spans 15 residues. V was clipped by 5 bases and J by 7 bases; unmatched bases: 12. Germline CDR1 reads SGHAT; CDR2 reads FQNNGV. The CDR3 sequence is CASSPGQGRSGGYTF. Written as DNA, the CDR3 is TGTGCCAGCAGCCCCGGACAGGGACGAAGTGGTGGCTACACCTTC.

DNA for the CDR3: TGTGCCAGCAGTTCTTACGGACAGACACAAGATACGCAGTATTTT. This sequence encodes CASSSYGQTQDTQYF. The rearrangement joins TRBV28 to TRBJ2-3; perhaps TRBD1 as D (6 bases). V gave up 4 bases and J gave up 5 bases, with 16 bases separating them. Germline V gives CDR1 MDHEN, CDR2 SYDVKM. The CDR3 loop spans 15 amino acids.

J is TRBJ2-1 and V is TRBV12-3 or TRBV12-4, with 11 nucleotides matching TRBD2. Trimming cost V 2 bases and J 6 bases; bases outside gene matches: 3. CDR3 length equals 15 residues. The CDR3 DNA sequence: TGTGCCAGCAGTTTACTCACTAGCGGGGGCAATGAGCAGTTCTTC. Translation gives CASSLLTSGGNEQFF.

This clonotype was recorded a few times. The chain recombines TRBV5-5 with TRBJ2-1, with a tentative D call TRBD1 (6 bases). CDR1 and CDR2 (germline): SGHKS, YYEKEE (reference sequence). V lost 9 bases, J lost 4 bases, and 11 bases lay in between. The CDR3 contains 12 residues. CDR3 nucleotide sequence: TGTGCCACCCAGGGGCAGTACAATGAGCAGTTCTTC. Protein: CATQGQYNEQFF.

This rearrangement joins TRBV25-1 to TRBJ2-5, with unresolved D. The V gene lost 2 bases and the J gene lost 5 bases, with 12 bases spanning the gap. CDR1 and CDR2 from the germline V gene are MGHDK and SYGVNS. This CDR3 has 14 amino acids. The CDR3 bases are TGTGCCAGCAGTGAACTGTTCCTGGGGGAGACCCAGTACTTC. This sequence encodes CASSELFLGETQYF.

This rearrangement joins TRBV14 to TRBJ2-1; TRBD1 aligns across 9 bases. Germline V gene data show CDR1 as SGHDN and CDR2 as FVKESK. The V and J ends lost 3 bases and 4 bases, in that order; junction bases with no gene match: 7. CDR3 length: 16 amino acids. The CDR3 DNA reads TGTGCCAGCAGCCACAGCGGACAGGGGACTTACAATGAGCAGTTCTTC. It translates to CASSHSGQGTYNEQFF. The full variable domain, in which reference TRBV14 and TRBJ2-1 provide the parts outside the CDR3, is EAGVTQFPSHSVIEKGQTVTLRCDPISGHDNLYWYRRVMGKEIKFLLHFVKESKQDESGMPNNRFLAERTGGTYSTLKVQPAELEDSGVYFCASSHSGQGTYNEQFFGPGTRLTVL.

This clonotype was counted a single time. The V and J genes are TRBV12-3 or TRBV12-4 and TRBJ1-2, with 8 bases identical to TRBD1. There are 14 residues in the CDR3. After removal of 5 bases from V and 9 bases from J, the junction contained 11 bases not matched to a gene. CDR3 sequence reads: CASSVGTGTYSYTF. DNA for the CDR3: TGTGCCAGCAGTGTAGGGACAGGAACGTATAGCTACACCTTC.

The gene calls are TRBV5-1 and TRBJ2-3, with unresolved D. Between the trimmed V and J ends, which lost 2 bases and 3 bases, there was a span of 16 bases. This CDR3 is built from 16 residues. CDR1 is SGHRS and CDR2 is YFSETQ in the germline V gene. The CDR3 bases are TGCGCCAGCAGCTTAACACTTAGGGCCAAGACAGATACGCAGTATTTT. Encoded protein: CASSLTLRAKTDTQYF.

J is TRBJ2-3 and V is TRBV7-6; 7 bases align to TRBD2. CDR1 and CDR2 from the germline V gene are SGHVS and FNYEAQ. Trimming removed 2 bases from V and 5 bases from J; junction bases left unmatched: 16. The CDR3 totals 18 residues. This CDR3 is CASSLTVEPRGLGDTQYF. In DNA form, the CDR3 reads TGTGCCAGCAGCTTAACCGTGGAACCGCGGGGGTTGGGAGATACGCAGTATTTT.

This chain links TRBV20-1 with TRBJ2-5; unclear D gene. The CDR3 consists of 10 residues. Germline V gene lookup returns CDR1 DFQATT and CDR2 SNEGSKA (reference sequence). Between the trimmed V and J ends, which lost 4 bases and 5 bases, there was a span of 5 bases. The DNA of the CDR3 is TGCAGTGCTACAGCGGAGACCCAGTACTTC. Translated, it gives CSATAETQYF.

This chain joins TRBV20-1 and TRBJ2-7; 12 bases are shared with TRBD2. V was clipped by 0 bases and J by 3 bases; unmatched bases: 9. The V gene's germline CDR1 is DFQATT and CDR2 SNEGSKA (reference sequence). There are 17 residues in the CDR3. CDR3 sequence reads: CSARDGASGGVGYEQYF. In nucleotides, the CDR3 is TGCAGTGCTAGAGATGGAGCTAGCGGGGGGGTAGGCTACGAGCAGTACTTC.